This TCR beta chain comes out of a study of blood T cells in healthy people across ages. The germline V gene encodes CDR1 GTSNPN and CDR2 SVGIG (reference sequence). With 6 bases clipped from V and 4 bases from J, the junction kept 9 bases outside the gene matches. CDR3 length: 14 residues. Drawn from each donor were around 9.1 milliliters of peripheral blood. Combining a sample-barcoded 5' primer with a J-beta primer mix, a second PCR ran for 7 to 11 cycles. At least 2.5 million CDR3-containing paired-end reads were obtained per sample. TCRdb redid the calling of the 5' RACE reads with MiXCR, one entry per CDR3 protein. The top ten clones hold about 10% of a sample with fewer than 2,000,000 distinct CDR3 sequences, roughly 32% of them seen once.

The specimen sequenced was blood. V gene TRBV30 combines with J gene TRBJ1-5; 7 bases align to TRBD1. This clonotype originated in a woman aged 25-40 years in good health. CDR3 sequence: CACNDRDSNQPQHF. CDR3 sequence (DNA): TGTGCCTGCAACGACAGGGATAGTAATCAGCCCCAGCATTTT.